The rows below give T cell receptor beta chains drawn from one sample of a study of response to subunit inactivated influenza vaccine. TCRdb passed the RT-PCR reads through MiXCR, listing each CDR3 protein once. The sample yields 610,000 or so distinct CDR3 sequences, 12% to 15% seen once. The sequencing used PBMCs from blood, collected 12 days after vaccination. The source of these receptors is a man between 50 and 59 years old who received an inactivated influenza vaccine. The CDR3 runs from the conserved cysteine through the conserved F or W. D genes are given only for firm matches. Clone size is not always given. Where it is, it says once, few, many or a class for expanded clones.

d_call: TRBD1; clone_size: few; v_call: TRBV4-3; j_call: TRBJ1-3; cdr3_aa: CASSQRQDRGGNTIYF; cdr3_nt: TGCGCCAGCAGCCAACGCCAGGACAGGGGGGGAAACACCATATATTTT
d_call: .; clone_size: few; v_call: TRBV6-5; j_call: TRBJ2-5; cdr3_aa: CASSYGTKGETQYF; cdr3_nt: TGTGCCAGCAGTTACGGGACCAAAGGGGAGACCCAGTACTTC
d_call: .; clone_size: .; v_call: TRBV28; j_call: TRBJ1-1; cdr3_aa: CASSSPGLNTEAFF; cdr3_nt: TGTGCCAGCAGTTCCCCAGGCCTAAACACTGAAGCTTTCTTT
d_call: TRBD1; clone_size: few; v_call: TRBV10-3; j_call: TRBJ2-7; cdr3_aa: CAIGLRQGIEQYF; cdr3_nt: TGTGCCATCGGATTGAGACAGGGAATCGAGCAGTACTTC
d_call: .; clone_size: few; v_call: TRBV6-2/TRBV6-3; j_call: TRBJ2-7; cdr3_aa: CASSYPRTQRQIYEQYF; cdr3_nt: TGTGCCAGCAGTTACCCCAGGACCCAGAGGCAGATCTACGAGCAGTACTTC
d_call: .; clone_size: many; v_call: TRBV4-3; j_call: TRBJ2-2; cdr3_aa: CASSQDFSIGAAGELFF; cdr3_nt: TGCGCCAGCAGCCAAGATTTTTCGATCGGGGCGGCCGGGGAGCTGTTTTTT
d_call: TRBD1; clone_size: many; v_call: TRBV11-2; j_call: TRBJ2-7; cdr3_aa: CASRSTGGSYEQYF; cdr3_nt: TGTGCCAGCAGATCGACAGGGGGTAGCTACGAGCAGTACTTC
d_call: .; clone_size: few; v_call: TRBV14; j_call: TRBJ2-7; cdr3_aa: CASSQGRGLSYEQYF; cdr3_nt: TGTGCCAGCAGCCAAGGCAGGGGACTATCCTACGAGCAGTACTTC
d_call: .; clone_size: many; v_call: TRBV10-2; j_call: TRBJ2-5; cdr3_aa: CASGTGLQETQYF; cdr3_nt: TGCGCCAGCGGAACCGGGCTCCAAGAGACCCAGTACTTC
d_call: .; clone_size: few; v_call: TRBV7-2; j_call: TRBJ2-4; cdr3_aa: CASSFQGLGVAKNIQYF; cdr3_nt: TGTGCCAGCAGCTTCCAGGGGTTAGGGGTAGCCAAAAACATTCAGTACTTC
d_call: .; clone_size: few; v_call: TRBV28; j_call: TRBJ2-5; cdr3_aa: CASSPTHGRETQYF; cdr3_nt: TGTGCCAGCAGTCCTACACACGGGCGGGAGACCCAGTACTTC
d_call: .; clone_size: .; v_call: TRBV5-5; j_call: TRBJ1-1; cdr3_aa: CASSLFVTSLRGAEAFF; cdr3_nt: TGTGCCAGCAGCTTGTTCGTGACAAGCCTCCGGGGCGCTGAAGCTTTCTTT
d_call: .; clone_size: .; v_call: TRBV18; j_call: TRBJ1-1; cdr3_aa: CASSTEMNTEAFF; cdr3_nt: TGTGCCAGCTCAACGGAGATGAACACTGAAGCTTTCTTT
d_call: TRBD1; clone_size: .; v_call: TRBV7-2; j_call: TRBJ2-2; cdr3_aa: CASSLGTGGAGELFF; cdr3_nt: TGTGCCAGCAGCTTAGGGACAGGGGGTGCCGGGGAGCTGTTTTTT
d_call: TRBD1; clone_size: .; v_call: TRBV12-3/TRBV12-4; j_call: TRBJ2-7; cdr3_aa: CASSLGQGYHEQYF; cdr3_nt: TGTGCCAGCAGTTTGGGACAGGGGTACCACGAGCAGTACTTC
d_call: .; clone_size: many; v_call: TRBV5-6; j_call: TRBJ2-7; cdr3_aa: CASSGHYEQYF; cdr3_nt: TGTGCCAGCAGCGGCCACTACGAGCAGTACTTC
d_call: .; clone_size: few; v_call: TRBV4-2; j_call: TRBJ1-2; cdr3_aa: CASSQDQMRNYGYTF; cdr3_nt: TGTGCCAGCAGCCAAGATCAGATGCGAAACTATGGCTACACCTTC
d_call: TRBD2; clone_size: many; v_call: TRBV13; j_call: TRBJ2-7; cdr3_aa: CASSPSSGGSYEQYF; cdr3_nt: TGTGCCAGCAGCCCCTCTTCCGGGGGGTCCTACGAGCAGTACTTC
d_call: .; clone_size: many; v_call: TRBV7-2; j_call: TRBJ1-5; cdr3_aa: CASSLGGVNQPQHF; cdr3_nt: TGTGCCAGCAGCTTAGGGGGGGTAAATCAGCCCCAGCATTTT
d_call: .; clone_size: few; v_call: TRBV5-1; j_call: TRBJ1-3; cdr3_aa: CASMAESSGNTIYF; cdr3_nt: TGCGCCAGCATGGCCGAGAGCTCTGGAAACACCATATATTTT
d_call: .; clone_size: few; v_call: TRBV5-5; j_call: TRBJ1-4; cdr3_aa: CASSSVGVEEKLFF; cdr3_nt: TGTGCCAGCAGCTCAGTCGGGGTAGAGGAAAAACTGTTTTTT
d_call: .; clone_size: few; v_call: TRBV5-1; j_call: TRBJ2-6; cdr3_aa: CASKADSGANVLTF; cdr3_nt: TGCGCCAGCAAAGCCGACTCTGGGGCCAACGTCCTGACTTTC
d_call: TRBD2; clone_size: .; v_call: TRBV10-3; j_call: TRBJ2-1; cdr3_aa: CAIRASGTSYNEQFF; cdr3_nt: TGTGCCATCCGGGCTAGCGGGACGTCCTACAATGAGCAGTTCTTC
d_call: .; clone_size: few; v_call: TRBV12-3/TRBV12-4; j_call: TRBJ2-3; cdr3_aa: CASSLGAQATDTQYF; cdr3_nt: TGTGCCAGCAGTTTAGGTGCACAGGCGACGGATACGCAGTATTTT
d_call: TRBD1; clone_size: few; v_call: TRBV7-9; j_call: TRBJ2-7; cdr3_aa: CASSEWDRSSYEQYF; cdr3_nt: TGTGCCAGCAGCGAATGGGACAGAAGCTCCTACGAGCAGTACTTC
d_call: TRBD2; clone_size: few; v_call: TRBV2; j_call: TRBJ2-3; cdr3_aa: CASNPGLAGSVDTQYF; cdr3_nt: TGTGCCAGTAACCCCGGACTAGCGGGATCCGTAGATACGCAGTATTTT
d_call: .; clone_size: .; v_call: TRBV4-3; j_call: TRBJ2-1; cdr3_aa: CASSQDPIGSYNEQFF; cdr3_nt: TGCGCCAGCAGCCAAGATCCCATAGGAAGTTACAATGAGCAGTTCTTC
d_call: TRBD1; clone_size: .; v_call: TRBV15; j_call: TRBJ1-5; cdr3_aa: CATSKHRGNQPQHF; cdr3_nt: TGTGCCACCAGCAAACACAGGGGAAATCAGCCCCAGCATTTT
d_call: .; clone_size: many; v_call: TRBV4-3; j_call: TRBJ1-1; cdr3_aa: CASSQETHQNTEAFF; cdr3_nt: TGCGCCAGCAGCCAAGAGACCCACCAGAACACTGAAGCTTTCTTT
d_call: TRBD2; clone_size: .; v_call: TRBV5-1; j_call: TRBJ2-2; cdr3_aa: CASRAREAGELFF; cdr3_nt: TGCGCCAGCAGGGCTCGGGAGGCCGGGGAGCTGTTTTTT
d_call: TRBD2; clone_size: .; v_call: TRBV9; j_call: TRBJ2-3; cdr3_aa: CASSPRGDFTDTQYF; cdr3_nt: TGTGCCAGCAGCCCCCGGGGGGACTTCACAGATACGCAGTATTTT
d_call: TRBD2; clone_size: many; v_call: TRBV10-3; j_call: TRBJ2-1; cdr3_aa: CAISLGGGAVGNEQFF; cdr3_nt: TGTGCCATCAGTCTGGGCGGGGGGGCCGTTGGCAATGAGCAGTTCTTC
d_call: TRBD2; clone_size: few; v_call: TRBV13; j_call: TRBJ2-7; cdr3_aa: CASNTGGPAYEQYF; cdr3_nt: TGTGCCAGCAACACGGGGGGGCCCGCCTACGAGCAGTACTTC
d_call: .; clone_size: many; v_call: TRBV12-3/TRBV12-4; j_call: TRBJ1-1; cdr3_aa: CASSSGLEAFF; cdr3_nt: TGTGCCAGCAGCTCCGGGCTCGAAGCTTTCTTT
d_call: TRBD1; clone_size: many; v_call: TRBV7-6; j_call: TRBJ1-1; cdr3_aa: CASSPQGARTEAFF; cdr3_nt: TGTGCCAGCAGCCCACAGGGGGCAAGGACTGAAGCTTTCTTT
d_call: TRBD1; clone_size: .; v_call: TRBV12-3/TRBV12-4; j_call: TRBJ1-6; cdr3_aa: CASSTAGGSYNSPLHF; cdr3_nt: TGTGCCAGCAGTACCGCAGGGGGGTCCTATAATTCACCCCTCCACTTT
d_call: TRBD2; clone_size: few; v_call: TRBV5-1; j_call: TRBJ2-3; cdr3_aa: CASSYGTSGSRTDTQYF; cdr3_nt: TGCGCCAGCAGTTATGGTACTAGCGGGAGTAGGACAGATACGCAGTATTTT
d_call: .; clone_size: .; v_call: TRBV5-1; j_call: TRBJ2-5; cdr3_aa: CASSYEETQYF; cdr3_nt: TGCGCCAGCAGCTACGAGGAGACCCAGTACTTC
d_call: .; clone_size: few; v_call: TRBV6-1; j_call: TRBJ2-1; cdr3_aa: CASSPPGAPYNEQFF; cdr3_nt: TGTGCCAGCAGTCCCCCGGGGGCCCCCTACAATGAGCAGTTCTTC
d_call: TRBD1; clone_size: .; v_call: TRBV7-7; j_call: TRBJ2-5; cdr3_aa: CASSLGTGSQETQYF; cdr3_nt: TGTGCTAGCAGCTTAGGGACAGGGTCCCAAGAGACCCAGTACTTC
d_call: TRBD1; clone_size: many; v_call: TRBV7-2; j_call: TRBJ2-1; cdr3_aa: CASSLGGQLQFF; cdr3_nt: TGTGCCAGCAGCTTAGGGGGACAGCTGCAGTTCTTC
d_call: .; clone_size: .; v_call: TRBV21-1; j_call: TRBJ2-6; cdr3_aa: CASSKAREGPGANVLTF; cdr3_nt: TGTGCCAGCAGCAAAGCTAGGGAGGGGCCTGGGGCCAACGTCCTGACTTTC
d_call: .; clone_size: few; v_call: TRBV3-1; j_call: TRBJ2-1; cdr3_aa: CASSQDRGFVEQFF; cdr3_nt: TGTGCCAGCAGCCAAGACCGAGGGTTTGTAGAGCAGTTCTTC
d_call: TRBD2; clone_size: .; v_call: TRBV10-3; j_call: TRBJ2-1; cdr3_aa: CAISDGTSGRYNEQFF; cdr3_nt: TGTGCCATCTCCGACGGGACTAGCGGAAGGTACAATGAGCAGTTCTTC
d_call: TRBD1; clone_size: .; v_call: TRBV7-2; j_call: TRBJ1-1; cdr3_aa: CASSLGQGEGRAFF; cdr3_nt: TGTGCCAGCAGCCTGGGACAGGGGGAGGGTCGAGCTTTCTTT
d_call: TRBD1; clone_size: few; v_call: TRBV4-1; j_call: TRBJ1-5; cdr3_aa: CASSQEAQGARQPQHF; cdr3_nt: TGCGCCAGCAGCCAAGAGGCACAGGGGGCACGACAGCCCCAGCATTTT
d_call: TRBD1; clone_size: .; v_call: TRBV13; j_call: TRBJ2-5; cdr3_aa: CASTIKTGGGETQYF; cdr3_nt: TGTGCCAGCACCATTAAGACAGGGGGGGGCGAGACCCAGTACTTC
d_call: TRBD1; clone_size: few; v_call: TRBV9; j_call: TRBJ2-4; cdr3_aa: CASSLRGPGNIQYF; cdr3_nt: TGTGCCAGCAGCCTCAGGGGGCCCGGAAACATTCAGTACTTC
d_call: .; clone_size: .; v_call: TRBV2; j_call: TRBJ2-5; cdr3_aa: CASMAPSGETQYF; cdr3_nt: TGTGCCAGCATGGCCCCATCAGGAGAGACCCAGTACTTC
d_call: TRBD2; clone_size: few; v_call: TRBV7-6; j_call: TRBJ2-4; cdr3_aa: CASSLGTRGAGNIQYF; cdr3_nt: TGTGCCAGCAGCTTGGGGACTAGGGGCGCCGGTAACATTCAGTACTTC
d_call: .; clone_size: many; v_call: TRBV29-1; j_call: TRBJ1-1; cdr3_aa: CSVERLFSRAEAFF; cdr3_nt: TGCAGCGTAGAAAGGTTATTCTCGCGGGCTGAAGCTTTCTTT
d_call: TRBD1; clone_size: many; v_call: TRBV4-3; j_call: TRBJ2-7; cdr3_aa: CASSQDGQGGPSSYEQYF; cdr3_nt: TGCGCCAGCAGCCAAGACGGACAGGGGGGCCCAAGCTCCTACGAGCAGTACTTC
d_call: .; clone_size: few; v_call: TRBV4-3; j_call: TRBJ2-7; cdr3_aa: CASSQDFAGEQYF; cdr3_nt: TGCGCCAGCAGCCAAGATTTCGCGGGCGAGCAGTACTTC
d_call: .; clone_size: few; v_call: TRBV27; j_call: TRBJ2-7; cdr3_aa: CASSKLTGIYEQYF; cdr3_nt: TGTGCCAGCAGTAAACTGACAGGAATCTACGAGCAGTACTTC
d_call: .; clone_size: few; v_call: TRBV30; j_call: TRBJ1-4; cdr3_aa: CAWSSQGSREKLFF; cdr3_nt: TGTGCCTGGAGTAGCCAGGGGAGTCGTGAAAAACTGTTTTTT
d_call: TRBD2; clone_size: .; v_call: TRBV20-1; j_call: TRBJ2-1; cdr3_aa: CSARDVIAGVDEQFF; cdr3_nt: TGCAGTGCTAGAGATGTAATAGCGGGAGTAGATGAGCAGTTCTTC
d_call: .; clone_size: .; v_call: TRBV5-1; j_call: TRBJ2-1; cdr3_aa: CASSLATFSYNEQFF; cdr3_nt: TGCGCCAGCAGCTTGGCTACGTTCTCCTACAATGAGCAGTTCTTC
d_call: TRBD1; clone_size: few; v_call: TRBV20-1; j_call: TRBJ1-1; cdr3_aa: CSAFGTGWDTEAFF; cdr3_nt: TGCAGTGCTTTCGGGACAGGGTGGGACACTGAAGCTTTCTTT
d_call: TRBD1; clone_size: few; v_call: TRBV5-1; j_call: TRBJ1-2; cdr3_aa: CASSDGQGYDYGYTF; cdr3_nt: TGCGCCAGCAGCGATGGACAGGGCTATGACTATGGCTACACCTTC
d_call: .; clone_size: .; v_call: TRBV20-1; j_call: TRBJ2-7; cdr3_aa: CSAPPNGGLSYEQYF; cdr3_nt: TGCAGTGCTCCCCCCAACGGGGGGCTCTCCTACGAGCAGTACTTC